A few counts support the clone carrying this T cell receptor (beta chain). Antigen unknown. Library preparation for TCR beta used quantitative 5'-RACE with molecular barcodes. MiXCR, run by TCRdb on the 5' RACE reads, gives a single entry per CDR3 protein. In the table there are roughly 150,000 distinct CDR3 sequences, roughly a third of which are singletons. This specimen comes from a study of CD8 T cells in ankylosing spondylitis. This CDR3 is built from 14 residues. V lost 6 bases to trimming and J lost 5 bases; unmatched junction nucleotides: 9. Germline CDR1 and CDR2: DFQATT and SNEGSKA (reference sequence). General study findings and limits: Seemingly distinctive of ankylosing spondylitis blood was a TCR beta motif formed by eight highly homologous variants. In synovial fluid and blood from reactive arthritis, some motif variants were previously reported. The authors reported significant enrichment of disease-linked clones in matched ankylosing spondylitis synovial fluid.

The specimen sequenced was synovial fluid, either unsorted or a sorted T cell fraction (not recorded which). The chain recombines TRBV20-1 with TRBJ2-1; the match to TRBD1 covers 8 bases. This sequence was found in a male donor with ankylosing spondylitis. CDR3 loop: CSARGQKRNNEQFF. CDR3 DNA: TGCAGTGCCAGGGGGCAGAAGAGGAACAATGAGCAGTTCTTC.